The 30 T cell receptor beta chains reported below all come from one sample, sequenced in a study of blood T cell repertoires in COVID-19. TCRdb's copy holds only in-frame clones and misses some; the assay was immunoSEQ multiplex PCR. This sample has roughly 260,000 clones, with approximately 83% found just once. Sequenced: PBMCs or T cells enriched from blood (not recorded which). These receptors all stem from a woman between 50 and 59 years old who had recovered from COVID-19.

The rearrangement uses TRBV18 and TRBJ2-4; possible D gene TRBD1, 6 bases. Germline lookup yields CDR1 KGHSH and CDR2 LQKENI. The CDR3 extends over 14 amino acids. The V gene lost 8 bases and the J gene lost 4 bases, with 15 bases spanning the gap. CDR3: CASQMDRSKNIQYF. The CDR3 nucleotides are TGTGCCAGCCAAATGGACAGAAGTAAAAACATTCAGTACTTC.

V and J are TRBV27 and TRBJ2-7; 10 bases are shared with TRBD2. The CDR3 has 16 residues. CDR1 and CDR2 from the germline V gene are MNHEY and SMNVEV (reference sequence). Trimming removed 5 bases from V and 1 base from J; junction bases left unmatched: 8. The DNA for the CDR3 is TGTGCCAGCAGTCCCCGGCGGACTAGCGGATCCTACGAGCAGTACTTC. It codes for CASSPRRTSGSYEQYF.

The chain recombines TRBV7-9 with TRBJ2-3; TRBD1 is a possible D gene (6 bases). The CDR3 sequence is 13 residues long. The V gene's germline CDR1 is SEHNR and CDR2 FQNEAQ (reference sequence). Trimming removed 6 bases at V and 6 bases at J, with 13 bases between. CDR3 nucleotides: TGTGCCAGCAGTAGTTCAGGGGACGATACGCAGTATTTT. Translation gives CASSSSGDDTQYF. Complete variable domain (other parts from reference TRBV7-9 and TRBJ2-3): DTGVSQNPRHKITKRGQNVTFRCDPISEHNRLYWYRQTLGQGPEFLTYFQNEAQLEKSRLLSDRFSAERPKGSFSTLEIQRTEQGDSAMYLCASSSSGDDTQYFGPGTRLTVL.

This CDR3 is CAISEYGSSEPQHF. CDR3 bases: TGTGCCATCAGTGAGTATGGCAGTAGCGAGCCCCAGCATTTT. This chain uses TRBV10-3 with TRBJ1-5; no definite D call. V was cut by 1 base and J by 8 bases, with 12 bases left in between. Germline-derived CDR1 and CDR2 are ENHRY and SYGVKD. The CDR3 has 14 residues.

This rearrangement joins TRBV27 to TRBJ2-1, with a weak D call TRBD1 (5 bases). This CDR3 spans 14 amino acids. CDR1 and CDR2 (germline): MNHEY, SMNVEV (reference sequence). V was shortened by 10 bases and J by 5 bases, with 18 bases between the two germline ends. CDR3 region: CATTRRGANNEQFF. As DNA, the CDR3 is TGTGCCACTACAAGAAGGGGCGCGAACAATGAGCAGTTCTTC.

The chain has TRBV4-1 and TRBJ2-3, with 9 bases aligning to TRBD2. V lost 2 bases to trimming and J lost 1 base; unmatched junction nucleotides: 10. This CDR3 region has 18 residues. Germline CDR1 and CDR2: MGHRA and YSYEKL. CDR3: CASSQPAGLAYGTDTQYF. DNA of the CDR3: TGCGCCAGCAGCCAACCCGCGGGACTAGCTTATGGCACAGATACGCAGTATTTT.

V and J are TRBV28 and TRBJ2-7; D possibly corresponds to TRBD2 (7 bases). CDR3 length equals 13 residues. With 5 bases removed from V and 7 bases from J, the gap between germline ends came to 15 bases. Germline V gene data show CDR1 as MDHEN and CDR2 as SYDVKM. The CDR3 DNA follows: TGTGCCAGCAGTAAGGGAGGGGGATATGAGCAGTACTTC. Translated, it gives CASSKGGGYEQYF.

The CDR3 loop reads CASSQEQGAVGTEAFF. CDR3 in DNA: TGTGCCAGCAGCCAAGAACAGGGGGCGGTTGGCACTGAAGCTTTCTTT. The V gene is TRBV4-2, the J gene TRBJ1-1; 9 bases are shared with TRBD1. In germline, CDR1 is LGHNA, CDR2 YNFKEQ. The ends lost 0 bases at V and 4 bases at J; junction bases unmatched: 6. The CDR3 totals 16 residues.

The chain joins TRBV28 to TRBJ2-7; 8 bases are shared with TRBD1. Per the germline V gene, CDR1 is MDHEN and CDR2 is SYDVKM. This CDR3 region has 14 residues. The V and J ends lost 3 bases and 5 bases, in that order; junction bases with no gene match: 6. Here the CDR3 reads CASSFSRTGNEQYF. CDR3 sequence (DNA): TGTGCCAGCAGTTTTTCCCGGACAGGGAACGAGCAGTACTTC.

The V call is TRBV6-1, the J call TRBJ2-1; unclear D gene. The CDR3 extends over 14 amino acids. V gave up 1 base and J gave up 10 bases, with 14 bases separating them. Germline CDR1 reads MNHNS; CDR2 reads SASEGT. CDR3 in DNA: TGTGCCAGCAGTGAAGGTCCCGCGAGTTTCGAGCAGTTCTTC. Translated: CASSEGPASFEQFF.

Of note for this clone: Other DNA sequences in the sample encode the same CDR3. The V and J genes are TRBV27 and TRBJ2-7; 8 positions match TRBD1. The V and J ends lost 2 bases and 2 bases, in that order; junction bases with no gene match: 2. Germline CDR1 reads MNHEY; CDR2 reads SMNVEV (reference sequence). The CDR3 loop spans 14 amino acids. This CDR3 is CASSLSRGPYEQYF. As DNA, the CDR3 is TGTGCCAGCAGTTTAAGCAGGGGGCCCTACGAGCAGTACTTC.

This chain links TRBV19 with TRBJ2-6; D is undetermined. Per the germline V gene, CDR1 is LNHDA and CDR2 is SQIVND (reference sequence). Trimming cost V 7 bases and J 4 bases, with 14 bases left between them. The CDR3 sequence is 15 residues long. CDR3 bases: TGTGCCAGTAAAATTCCCCTGGCCGGGGCCAACGTCCTGACTTTC. It codes for CASKIPLAGANVLTF.

The genes are TRBV28 and TRBJ1-2, with 7 bases fitting TRBD1. The junction had 1 base not matched to a gene; V was cut back by 8 bases and J by 4 bases. The CDR3 loop spans 11 amino acids. In germline, CDR1 is MDHEN, CDR2 SYDVKM. CDR3 in DNA: TGTGCCAGCTCAGGGGGCTATGGCTACACCTTC. Translated, it gives CASSGGYGYTF.

V gene TRBV2 combines with J gene TRBJ1-5, with 8 bases matching TRBD1. Germline loops: CDR1 SNHLY, CDR2 FYNNEI. The ends lost 5 bases at V and 3 bases at J; junction bases unmatched: 6. This CDR3 comprises 15 residues. CDR3 DNA: TGTGCCAGCAGTACAGGGGGGGGCTTCAATCAGCCCCAGCATTTT. Its translation is CASSTGGGFNQPQHF.

This chain connects TRBV4-2 to TRBJ2-3; D is perhaps TRBD2 (5 bases). Trimming removed 4 bases from V and 0 bases from J, with 14 bases in between. The CDR3 spans 16 residues. Germline V gene lookup returns CDR1 LGHNA and CDR2 YNFKEQ. The CDR3 DNA follows: TGTGCCAGCAGCCTATTAAGCGGTACTAGCACAGATACGCAGTATTTT. Amino acid sequence: CASSLLSGTSTDTQYF.

The rearrangement links TRBV3-1 (or the pseudogene TRBV3-2) to TRBJ1-1; the D gene is possibly TRBD1 (6 bases). CDR1 is LGHDT, CDR2 YNNKEL, per germline (reference sequence). Trimming left V 4 bases short and J 5 bases short, with 17 bases between. The CDR3 has 15 residues. The CDR3 DNA sequence: TGTGCCAGCAGCCCGACATTTCGGACAGAAACTGAAGCTTTCTTT. Translating gives CASSPTFRTETEAFF.

The J gene is TRBJ2-1, the V gene TRBV30, with TRBD1 identical over 9 bases. V trimming: 2 bases; J trimming: 6 bases; junction bases outside the gene matches: 14. Germline V lookup: CDR1 GTSNPN, CDR2 SVGIG (reference sequence). This CDR3 is built from 17 residues. In DNA, the CDR3 is TGTGCCTGGAGTCGCCCTTGGGGACAGGGTAACTTCAATGAGCAGTTCTTC. Translated: CAWSRPWGQGNFNEQFF.

This rearrangement joins TRBV3-1 (or the pseudogene TRBV3-2) to TRBJ1-6, with a possible D match to TRBD1 (6 bases). V gave up 4 bases and J gave up 9 bases, with 13 bases separating them. Germline CDR1 reads LGHDT; CDR2 reads YNNKEL (reference sequence). This CDR3 contains 14 residues. CDR3 sequence reads: CASSRYRDGSPLHF. The CDR3 bases are TGTGCCAGCAGCCGATACAGGGATGGTTCACCCCTCCACTTT.

The CDR3, as DNA: TGTGCCAGCAGCTTGGACGTCAGATCAGATAATTCACCCCTCCACTTT. Amino acids: CASSLDVRSDNSPLHF. J is TRBJ1-6 and V is TRBV5-5; D remains ambiguous. CDR1 is SGHKS, CDR2 YYEKEE, per germline (reference sequence). The CDR3 is 16 amino acids. The ends were cut back, 0 bases at V and 5 bases at J, with 12 bases in the middle.

The rearrangement links TRBV9 to TRBJ2-2; D may be TRBD1 (6 bases). CDR3 length: 15 amino acids. The ends were cut back, 4 bases at V and 1 base at J, with 11 bases in the middle. Germline V CDR1 and CDR2: SGDLS, YYNGEE. The CDR3 reads CASSPAQGNTGELFF. The DNA for the CDR3 is TGTGCCAGCAGCCCAGCACAGGGGAACACCGGGGAGCTGTTTTTT.

The V gene is TRBV4-2, the J gene TRBJ1-1; no clear D gene. There are 16 residues in the CDR3. Germline loops: CDR1 LGHNA, CDR2 YNFKEQ. Trimming pared 0 bases from V and 2 bases from J, leaving 13 bases between. CDR3 residues: CASSQDFGGYNTEAFF. The CDR3 DNA reads as TGTGCCAGCAGCCAAGATTTCGGCGGCTATAACACTGAAGCTTTCTTT.

The V call is TRBV6-5, the J call TRBJ2-7; D is possibly TRBD1 (6 bases). The germline V gene encodes CDR1 MNHEY and CDR2 SVGAGI. V lost 4 bases to trimming and J lost 5 bases, with 12 bases between them. The CDR3 sequence is 13 residues long. CDR3 residues: CASSLTGNHEQYF. The CDR3 nucleotides are TGTGCCAGCAGTTTAACAGGGAACCACGAGCAGTACTTC.

In its sample, this clone was seen once. The rearrangement joins TRBV6-5 to TRBJ2-7; D might be TRBD1 (6 bases). Deletions cut 7 bases from V and 3 bases from J, with 16 bases between. CDR1 is MNHEY, CDR2 SVGAGI, per germline. The CDR3 is 14 amino acids. CDR3 protein: CASKFYSGDYEQYF. Written as DNA, the CDR3 is TGTGCCAGCAAATTTTACTCAGGGGACTACGAGCAGTACTTC.

J is TRBJ2-1 and V is TRBV28; 10 bases line up with TRBD2. The CDR3 runs 16 residues. In germline, CDR1 is MDHEN, CDR2 SYDVKM. J gave up 3 bases and V 6 bases, and 8 bases lay outside the gene matches. CDR3 in amino acids: CASSTHLAGDYNEQFF. In DNA form, the CDR3 reads TGTGCCAGCAGCACCCACCTAGCGGGGGACTACAATGAGCAGTTCTTC. Full variable domain (rest looked up from reference TRBV28 and TRBJ2-1): DVKVTQSSRYLVKRTGEKVFLECVQDMDHENMFWYRQDPGLGLRLIYFSYDVKMKEKGDIPEGYSVSREKKERFSLILESASTNQTSMYLCASSTHLAGDYNEQFFGPGTRLTVL.

Only one count was recorded for this clone. V and J are TRBV7-3 and TRBJ2-3; TRBD2 might be the D (6 bases). Trimming took 3 bases from V and 0 from J, leaving 10 bases between them. The germline V gene has CDR1 SGHTA and CDR2 FQGTGA. This CDR3 contains 15 residues. The CDR3: CASSLASGSTDTQYF. Written as DNA, the CDR3 is TGTGCCAGCAGCTTGGCCAGCGGGAGCACAGATACGCAGTATTTT.

The chain employs TRBV28 and TRBJ2-3, with D possibly matching TRBD2 (6 bases). CDR3 size: 15 residues. V lost 7 bases and J lost 5, with 19 bases in between. The germline gives CDR1 MDHEN, CDR2 SYDVKM. CDR3 loop: CASTGGEGWEDTQYF. Here the CDR3 DNA reads TGTGCCAGCACCGGGGGTGAGGGTTGGGAAGATACGCAGTATTTT.

V usage is TRBV2 and J usage is TRBJ2-7; weak D call: TRBD1 (6 bases). Trimming left V 4 bases short and J 0 bases short, with 10 bases between. CDR1 and CDR2 from the germline V gene are SNHLY and FYNNEI. The CDR3 sequence is 14 residues long. Here the CDR3 reads CASSVQGSSYEQYF. As DNA, the CDR3 is TGTGCCAGCAGTGTGCAGGGGAGCTCCTACGAGCAGTACTTC.

The chain joins TRBV27 to TRBJ1-1, with D unclear. CDR3 size: 13 residues. V was pared by 5 bases and J by 6 bases, with 13 bases between. The germline CDR1 and CDR2 sequences are MNHEY and SMNVEV (reference sequence). The CDR3 sequence is CASSQIRDAEAFF. CDR3 DNA: TGTGCCAGCAGTCAAATAAGAGATGCTGAAGCTTTCTTT.

V is TRBV2 and J is TRBJ1-4; 9 nucleotides agree with TRBD1. The V gene's germline CDR1 is SNHLY and CDR2 FYNNEI. The CDR3 has 14 residues. After removal of 5 bases from V and 4 bases from J, the junction contained 2 bases not matched to a gene. The CDR3, as DNA: TGTGCCAGCAGTCCGGACAGGGGTAATGAAAAACTGTTTTTT. Protein sequence: CASSPDRGNEKLFF.

The chain recombines TRBV11-2 with TRBJ2-7; no clear D. Trimming left V 5 bases short and J 5 bases short, with 31 bases between. CDR3 length: 19 residues. Germline V gene data show CDR1 as SGHAT and CDR2 as FQNNGV. The CDR3 sequence is CASSHPAERLGFFLNEQYF. The DNA of the CDR3 is TGTGCCAGCAGCCACCCCGCGGAAAGACTCGGGTTTTTTTTGAACGAGCAGTACTTC.